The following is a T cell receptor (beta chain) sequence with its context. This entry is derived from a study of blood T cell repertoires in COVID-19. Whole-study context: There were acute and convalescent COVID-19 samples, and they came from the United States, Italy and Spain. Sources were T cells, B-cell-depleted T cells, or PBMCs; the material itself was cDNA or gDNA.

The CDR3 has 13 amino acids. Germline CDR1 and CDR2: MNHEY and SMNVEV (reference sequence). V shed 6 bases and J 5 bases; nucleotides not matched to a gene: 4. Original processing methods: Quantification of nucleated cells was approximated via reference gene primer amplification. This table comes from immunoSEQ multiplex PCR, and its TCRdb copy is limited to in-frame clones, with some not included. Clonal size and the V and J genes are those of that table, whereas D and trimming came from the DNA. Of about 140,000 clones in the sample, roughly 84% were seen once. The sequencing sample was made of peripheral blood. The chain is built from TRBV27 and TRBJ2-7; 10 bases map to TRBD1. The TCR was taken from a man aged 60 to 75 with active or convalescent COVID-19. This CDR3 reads CASRRTGGHEQYF. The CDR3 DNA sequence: TGTGCCAGCAGACGGACAGGGGGTCACGAGCAGTACTTC.